The entry that follows covers one T cell receptor beta chain sequence. Its antigen is unknown. This sample stems from a study of OX40 agonist ivuxolimab in advanced cancers. Study details: Among those treated, three patients had partial responses, one with hepatocellular carcinoma and two with cutaneous melanoma.

General study points: CD8+ T cells averaged more expanded clones than CD4+. Some of the lowest clonal expansion was seen in partial responders at 0.1-3.0 mg/kg.

Trimming took 1 base from V and 0 from J, leaving 16 bases between them. The CDR3 spans 17 residues. Germline loops: CDR1 SEHNR, CDR2 FQNEAQ (reference sequence). Measured with immunoSEQ multiplex PCR; TCRdb has only the in-frame clones, and not every one. The sample lists around 58,000 clones; around 87% were seen once. The source was CD4+ or CD8+ T cells sorted from blood, collected in a trial of the OX40 agonist ivuxolimab. The J gene is TRBJ2-7, the V gene TRBV7-9; D is possibly TRBD1 (7 bases). The receptor was derived from an adult with an advanced solid tumor such as melanoma, head and neck, liver or kidney cancer. The CDR3 region is CASSLGFGGGLSYEQYF. As DNA, the CDR3 is TGTGCCAGCAGCTTAGGGTTCGGAGGGGGCCTCTCCTACGAGCAGTACTTC.